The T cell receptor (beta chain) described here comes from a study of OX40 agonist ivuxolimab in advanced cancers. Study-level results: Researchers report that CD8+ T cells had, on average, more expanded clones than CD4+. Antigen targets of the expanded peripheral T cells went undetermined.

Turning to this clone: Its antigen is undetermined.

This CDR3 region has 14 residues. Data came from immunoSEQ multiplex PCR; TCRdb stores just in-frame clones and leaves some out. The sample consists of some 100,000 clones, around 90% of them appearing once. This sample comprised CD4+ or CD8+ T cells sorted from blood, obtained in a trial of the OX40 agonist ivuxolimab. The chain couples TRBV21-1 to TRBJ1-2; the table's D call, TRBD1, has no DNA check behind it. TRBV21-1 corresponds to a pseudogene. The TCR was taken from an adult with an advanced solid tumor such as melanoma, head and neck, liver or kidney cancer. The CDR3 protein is CASSGRQGCYGYTF. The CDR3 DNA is TGTGCCAGCAGCGGGCGACAGGGGTGCTATGGCTACACCTTC.